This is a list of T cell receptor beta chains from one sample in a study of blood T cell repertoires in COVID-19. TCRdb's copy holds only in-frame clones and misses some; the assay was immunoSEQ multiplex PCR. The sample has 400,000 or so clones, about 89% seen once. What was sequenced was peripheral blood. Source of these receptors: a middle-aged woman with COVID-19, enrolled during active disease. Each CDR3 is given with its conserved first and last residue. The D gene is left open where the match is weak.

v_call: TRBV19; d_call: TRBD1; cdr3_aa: CASSPWDRGYTDGKSYTF
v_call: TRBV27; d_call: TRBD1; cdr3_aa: CASSLDRANTEAFF
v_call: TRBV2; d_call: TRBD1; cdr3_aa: CASSDRVGNQPQHF
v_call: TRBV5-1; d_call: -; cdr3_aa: CASSSGQHQETQYF
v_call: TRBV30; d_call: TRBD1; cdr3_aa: CAWSVTGSMREQYF
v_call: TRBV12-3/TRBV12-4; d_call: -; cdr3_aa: CASSFETPSRQFF
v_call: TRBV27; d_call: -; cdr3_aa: CASNQGYEQYF
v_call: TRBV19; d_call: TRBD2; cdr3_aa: CASTGTSGRRGTDTQYF
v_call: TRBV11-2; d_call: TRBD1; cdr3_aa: CASSFQGDTEAFF
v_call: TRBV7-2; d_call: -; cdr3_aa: CASSLAFPGLRGYTF
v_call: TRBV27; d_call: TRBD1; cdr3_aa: CASRGRDREKRTEAFF
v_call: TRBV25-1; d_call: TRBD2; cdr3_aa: CASSESKTSGSGTDTQYF
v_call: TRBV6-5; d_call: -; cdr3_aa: CASSYPPGGYTF
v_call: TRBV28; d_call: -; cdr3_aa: CASVRSSYEQYF
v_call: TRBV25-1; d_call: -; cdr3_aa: CASSVYGLRTEAFF
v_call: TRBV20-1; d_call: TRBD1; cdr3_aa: CSARTGGGYTF
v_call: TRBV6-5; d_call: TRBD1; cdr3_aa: CASSPPQPTGRAFF
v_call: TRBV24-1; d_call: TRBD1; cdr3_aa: CATSDHDRDYGYTF
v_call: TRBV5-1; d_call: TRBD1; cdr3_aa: CASTGGFGISMNTEAFF
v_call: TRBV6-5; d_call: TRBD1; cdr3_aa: CASRTGENSPLHF
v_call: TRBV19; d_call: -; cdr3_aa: CASSILDRGYTF
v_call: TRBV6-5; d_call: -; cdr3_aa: CASRTWGGNEKLFF
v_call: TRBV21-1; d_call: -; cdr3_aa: CASSKALGRGTGNTIYF
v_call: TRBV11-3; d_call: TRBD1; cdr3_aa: CASSLGTGFRQYF
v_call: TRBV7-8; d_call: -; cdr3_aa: CASSLRTDNTEAFF
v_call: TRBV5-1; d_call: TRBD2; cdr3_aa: CASSPSGRPDTQYF
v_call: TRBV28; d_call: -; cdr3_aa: CASSLFTRGPGELFF
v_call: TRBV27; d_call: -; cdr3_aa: CASSFFGGLYNEQFF
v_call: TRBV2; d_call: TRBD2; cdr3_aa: CASSDKRGMMSEQFF
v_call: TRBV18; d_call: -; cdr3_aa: CASSAYRSAWTEAFF
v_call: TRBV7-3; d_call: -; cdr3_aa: CASSLKSPLHF
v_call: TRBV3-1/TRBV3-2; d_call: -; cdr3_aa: CASSQGDSIRINEQFF
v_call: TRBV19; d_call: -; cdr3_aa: CASSDRGYNEQFF
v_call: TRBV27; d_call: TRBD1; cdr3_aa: CASSSQGARGYTF
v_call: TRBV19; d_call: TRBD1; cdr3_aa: CASSARDRGENTEAFF
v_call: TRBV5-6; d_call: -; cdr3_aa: CASSLVGGEGTEAFF
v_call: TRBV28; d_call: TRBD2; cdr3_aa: CASSPPTGLAGGLTYNEQFF
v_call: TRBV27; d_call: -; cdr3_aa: CASPPGDFYNSPLHF
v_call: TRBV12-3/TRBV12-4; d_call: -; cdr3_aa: CASSLRGSDTQYF
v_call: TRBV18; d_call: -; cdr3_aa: CASSPIGGTGGTGELFF
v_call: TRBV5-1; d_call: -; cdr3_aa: CASSLSLSGLEQFF
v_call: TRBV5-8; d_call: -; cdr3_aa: CASSWGPGGHYNEQFF
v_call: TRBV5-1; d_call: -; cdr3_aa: CASSLVGVGTGEGETQYF
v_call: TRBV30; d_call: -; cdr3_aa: CAWRGRNYGYTF
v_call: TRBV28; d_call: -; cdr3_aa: CASSPLGASIQPQHF
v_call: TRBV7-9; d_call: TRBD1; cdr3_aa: CASSLGPGGEQYF
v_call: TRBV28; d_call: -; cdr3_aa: CASSFRGGTDTQYF
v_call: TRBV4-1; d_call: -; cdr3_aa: CASSQDIGRNEKLFF
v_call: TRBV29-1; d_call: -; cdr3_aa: CSVKGEGLAYEQYF
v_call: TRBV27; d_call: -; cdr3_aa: CASSPRQNSNQPQHF
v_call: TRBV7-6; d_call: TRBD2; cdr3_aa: CASSLEVSGSLYNEQFF
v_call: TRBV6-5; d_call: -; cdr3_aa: CASTSRVGQPQHF
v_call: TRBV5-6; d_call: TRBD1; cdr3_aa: CASSLARGRETQYF
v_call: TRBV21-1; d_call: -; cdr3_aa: CASSLPRVVTQYF
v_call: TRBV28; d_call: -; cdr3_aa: CASTRGAREKLFF
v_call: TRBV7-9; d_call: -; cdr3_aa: CASSLRGETQYF